This T cell receptor (beta chain) appears in the sequencing data of a study of cytotoxic CD8 clonotypes in ibrutinib-treated CLL (dated by TCRdb to 2020 to 2023). With respect to the entire study: The cohort included around 15 treatment-naive and about a dozen relapsed/refractory patients; some 18 were IGHV unmutated. Partial responses were observed in about 25 patients and complete responses in 2; after a median follow-up of around 68 months, remission was maintained in 15 or so patients and progression was observed in approximately 12. Response samples were taken after a median of roughly 12 months on treatment, ranging from roughly 6 to 36 months. An average of about 260,000 productive templates and approximately 91,000 productive rearrangements was obtained per sample. Of the approximately 86 participants in the trial, 26 had longitudinal samples available. Cryopreserved peripheral blood mononuclear cells were collected before treatment, at response, and at either disease progression or sustained remission. The study at large found these results: Public clonotypes were rare and either contracted or stayed stable during treatment, and the rise in clonality at ibrutinib response reflected the expansion of private clonotypes. Sampling times were not matched between sustained-remission and progressing patients, and lymph node repertoires were not studied. Baseline clonality exceeded that of age-matched healthy donors and correlated strongly with circulating CD8+ T-cell counts. An increase in clonality was observed at ibrutinib response, with clonality remaining stable during sustained remission and falling back toward baseline at progression.

On this clone: Its antigen is still unknown. Base qualities are not recorded, but no much larger clone differs from it by a single base.

A MiSeq instrument was used for deep resolution sequencing, which targeted depths ranging from 1 in 1 million up to 1 in 200,000 T cells, with coverage averaging 10x for each clonotype. The immunoSEQ hsTCRB Kit was used to generate the TCR beta libraries. From the authors' description of their analysis: The data were analyzed with ImmunoSEQ Analyzer and ImmunoSEQ Data Assistant, and V, D and J gene assignments followed IMGT definitions. Clonality, which ranges from 0 to 1, was calculated by subtracting the normalized Shannon entropy of productive rearrangement frequencies from one. Only overrepresented clonotypes making up at least 0.05% of the repertoire of each patient were included in the public clonotype analysis. Some 13 age-matched healthy donor repertoires from immuneACCESS served as clonality controls. As stored in TCRdb, this immuneACCESS dataset retains in-frame rearrangements with V and J assigned. A fraction of the clones does not appear; measured against another copy, unresolved V genes explain less than half of the discrepancy, and the remainder lacks a known reason. V, J and clone size reflect that table, while D and trimming were determined from the DNA. The table for this sample lists some 290,000 clones; about 80% of them were counted only once. About 6.7% of the sample lies in the top ten.

Inclusive of the bounding cysteine and phenylalanine, the CDR3 is 13 residues long. The kept DNA is CDR3 alone, 39 bases in frame from the first base. The germline V gene (reference sequence) yields SEHNR for CDR1 and FQNEAQ for CDR2. Cut back by 3 bases and 7 bases, the V and J ends lie 12 bases apart. Roughly 2 micrograms of genomic DNA were extracted from cryopreserved PBMCs for TCR beta library preparation. High-throughput TCR beta sequencing was performed on longitudinal blood samples from CLL patients receiving ibrutinib monotherapy. The patients took part in an open-label, single-center phase 2 trial of ibrutinib monotherapy.

This chain is built from TRBV7-9 and TRBJ1-1; no confident D gene assignment can be made. This receptor was obtained from a human donor with chronic lymphocytic leukemia. Here the sequenced sample was PBMCs, taken before ibrutinib treatment. The CDR3 is CASSFAGSNEAFF. The DNA reads as follows: TGTGCCAGCAGCTTTGCCGGATCAAATGAAGCTTTCTTT.